A selection of T cell receptor beta chains follows, all from one sample in a study of blood T cell repertoires in COVID-19. This table comes from immunoSEQ multiplex PCR, and its TCRdb copy is limited to in-frame clones, with some not included. The sample includes almost 200,000 clones, 89% seen only once; the top ten take around 8%. The specimen sequenced was PBMCs or T cells enriched from blood (not recorded which). These TCRs come from a woman between 18 and 30 years old who had recovered from COVID-19. CDR3s include the opening cysteine and the closing phenylalanine or tryptophan. Fields, in order: clone size, V gene, J gene, D gene, CDR3 DNA, CDR3 protein. The D gene is left open where the match is weak. Clone sizes are given selectively: once, few, many, or a class where the clone is expanded.

NA,TRBV19,TRBJ2-7,NA,TGTGCCAGTAGTATCTCGGCCGGAGCGTCCTACGAGCAGTACTTC,CASSISAGASYEQYF
NA,TRBV7-3,TRBJ2-1,NA,TGTGCCAGCAGCCCGATTCAGGGATACAATGAGCAGTTCTTC,CASSPIQGYNEQFF
NA,TRBV6-5,TRBJ2-2,NA,TGTGCCAGCAGGGCCGAACTAGGTGTCGGGGAGCTGTTTTTT,CASRAELGVGELFF
NA,TRBV11-2,TRBJ2-1,TRBD2,TGTGCCAGCAGCCTAGCGGGGGGGCAAAGAGCCTACAATGAGCAGTTCTTC,CASSLAGGQRAYNEQFF
few,TRBV27,TRBJ1-2,NA,TGTGCCAGCAGTTTATCGAGTTATAGAACTGATGGCTACACCTTC,CASSLSSYRTDGYTF
NA,TRBV5-1,TRBJ2-1,TRBD1,TGCGCCAGCAGCTGGGGGACAGGGGGCCTTTTCCGCAATGAGCAGTTCTTC,CASSWGTGGLFRNEQFF
NA,TRBV28,TRBJ1-6,TRBD1,TGTGCCAGCAGTTTATGGACAGGGGGAATCGGTTCACCCCTCCACTTT,CASSLWTGGIGSPLHF
NA,TRBV2,TRBJ1-1,NA,TGTGCCAGCAGTGAAAGGAGGGACTTATCGGGCACTGAAGCTTTCTTT,CASSERRDLSGTEAFF
NA,TRBV6-5,TRBJ2-7,NA,TGTGCCAGCAGTTACTCCCGGCAGGCAGCCGACGAGCAGTACTTC,CASSYSRQAADEQYF
NA,TRBV5-1,TRBJ1-1,NA,TGCGCCAGCAGCTGGAAGCAGCCGGCCGGGGGCACTGAAGCTTTCTTT,CASSWKQPAGGTEAFF
NA,TRBV4-1,TRBJ2-4,NA,TGCGCCAGCAGTTGGGTACGGTCCAGGGGCAAAAACATTCAGTACTTC,CASSWVRSRGKNIQYF
NA,TRBV7-7,TRBJ2-7,TRBD1,TGTGCCAGCAGCCGTGACAGGGCGGACGAGCAGTACTTC,CASSRDRADEQYF
NA,TRBV3-1/TRBV3-2,TRBJ1-2,NA,TGTGCCAGCAGCCAGGCTGCCGGGGTAGGGTATGGCTACACCTTC,CASSQAAGVGYGYTF
NA,TRBV30,TRBJ2-7,TRBD1,TGTGCCTGGAGTGGGCCTGGTGGGACAGGTGACTCCTACGAGCAGTACTTC,CAWSGPGGTGDSYEQYF
NA,TRBV29-1,TRBJ2-7,TRBD1,TGCAGCGTTGGGAAAGGACAGGGCCCCTACGAGCAGTACTTC,CSVGKGQGPYEQYF
NA,TRBV3-1/TRBV3-2,TRBJ2-1,NA,TGTGCCAGCAGCCCTGAGTTTAGGGGTGAGCAGTTCTTC,CASSPEFRGEQFF
NA,TRBV6-6,TRBJ2-1,TRBD2,TGTGCCAGTACCGACTGGACTAGCGGGGGGGAGATTGAGCAGTTCTTC,CASTDWTSGGEIEQFF
NA,TRBV6-5,TRBJ1-2,TRBD1,TGTGCCAGCAGACGAGGACAGGGGTACTATGGCTACACCTTC,CASRRGQGYYGYTF
NA,TRBV6-5,TRBJ1-6,NA,TGTGCCAGCAAGGGGGAGCGCTATAATTCACCCCTCCACTTT,CASKGERYNSPLHF
NA,TRBV5-6,TRBJ2-1,TRBD1,TGTGCCAGCAGCCAAGGGACAGGTTCCTACAATGAGCAGTTCTTC,CASSQGTGSYNEQFF
NA,TRBV5-1,TRBJ1-4,TRBD1,TGCGCCAGCAGCCCAGGACAGGAGGGTGAAAAACTGTTTTTT,CASSPGQEGEKLFF
NA,TRBV20-1,TRBJ1-5,NA,TGCAGTGCTAGTGTCGCGGCGGGGGGGTATCAGCCCCAGCATTTT,CSASVAAGGYQPQHF
NA,TRBV28,TRBJ1-6,TRBD1,TGTGCCACGAGGACAGGGGGCTTATTCGGTAATTCACCCCTCCACTTT,CATRTGGLFGNSPLHF